Shown below are 27 T cell receptor beta chains from a single sample sequenced in a study of T cells expressing NK-cell markers. For each CDR3 protein, TCRdb gives one entry from its re-call of the 5' RACE reads, without DNA. Here the sample table reports 200,000 to 300,000 distinct CDR3 sequences. Sequencing was carried out using blood T cells: a sorted CD56 or NKG2C T cell subset, CD4+ or CD8+ T cells, or bulk PBMC T cells (not recorded which). The receptors originated from a woman aged 18 to 75 in good health.

The V call is TRBV4-1, the J call TRBJ2-6; as DNA is missing, the TRBD1 call by TCRdb cannot be tested. This CDR3 spans 21 amino acids. Germline V gene sequence: CDR1 MGHRA, CDR2 YSYEKL. The CDR3 spells CASSQDKAQAGGISGANVLTF.

This rearrangement joins TRBV2 to TRBJ1-1. Germline V gene lookup returns CDR1 SNHLY and CDR2 FYNNEI. This CDR3 spans 12 amino acids. The CDR3 sequence is CASRATSSEAFF.

This chain uses TRBV4-2 with TRBJ1-3; TCRdb designates TRBD1, a call that cannot be tested without DNA. The CDR3 runs 15 residues. The germline V gene has CDR1 LGHNA and CDR2 YNFKEQ. The CDR3 loop is CASSQDGGSGNTIYF.

The CDR3 loop reads CASSEGVDRGQTEAFF. The rearrangement joins TRBV6-4 to TRBJ1-1; with no DNA, the TCRdb D assignment of TRBD1 cannot be verified. CDR3 length: 16 amino acids. Germline values: CDR1 MRHNA, CDR2 SNTAGT.

This rearrangement joins TRBV28 to TRBJ2-1; there is no DNA to check the TCRdb D call of TRBD2. Germline assignment: CDR1 MDHEN and CDR2 SYDVKM. The CDR3 runs to 15 residues. The CDR3 spells CASSLWGLAGNEQFF.

The rearrangement links TRBV7-2 to TRBJ2-2; the D call of TRBD1 rests on TCRdb alone, since no DNA is present to check it. The length of the CDR3 is 14 residues. CDR1 is SGHTA, CDR2 FQGNSA, per germline. This CDR3 is CASSLATGGGELFF.

CDR3: CASSLEVLAGNTDTQYF. The chain recombines TRBV5-1 with TRBJ2-3; the D call from TCRdb, TRBD2, cannot be confirmed without DNA. The CDR3 is made up of 17 amino acids. Looked up from germline, CDR1 is SGHRS and CDR2 is YFSETQ.

The gene calls are TRBV9 and TRBJ2-5. The germline gives CDR1 SGDLS, CDR2 YYNGEE. The CDR3 sequence is 14 residues long. The CDR3 spells CASSAVVTGETQYF.

The chain has TRBV27 and TRBJ1-4. This CDR3 region has 13 residues. From germline, CDR1 is MNHEY and CDR2 SMNVEV (reference sequence). CDR3 residues: CASRTWLAEKLFF.

This CDR3 is CASSYDRTNQPQHF. This chain joins TRBV7-9 and TRBJ1-5. Germline V gene data show CDR1 as SEHNR and CDR2 as FQNEAQ (reference sequence). This CDR3 comprises 14 residues.

CDR3 in amino acids: CASRDRVNEKLFF. The chain carries TRBV4-1 and TRBJ1-4; checking the TCRdb D call of TRBD1 is not possible without DNA. The CDR3 spans 13 residues. In germline, CDR1 is MGHRA, CDR2 YSYEKL.

V usage is TRBV12-3 or TRBV12-4 and J usage is TRBJ2-1. This CDR3 has 12 amino acids. The chain's CDR3 is CASRMSYNEQFF.

The genes are TRBV19 and TRBJ1-4. CDR1 and CDR2 from the germline V gene are LNHDA and SQIVND (reference sequence). The CDR3 consists of 14 residues. The CDR3 spells CASSIGTTNEKLFF.

The rearrangement links TRBV30 to TRBJ1-1. The germline gives CDR1 GTSNPN, CDR2 SVGIG (reference sequence). The length of the CDR3 is 12 residues. The CDR3 loop is CAWSVFNTEAFF.

This chain joins TRBV10-3 and TRBJ2-2; TCRdb reports TRBD1, a call that lacks DNA to check it against. The CDR3 is 14 amino acids. Per germline, CDR1 ENHRY and CDR2 SYGVKD. CDR3 region: CAIKGTTNTGELFF.

The chain uses TRBV11-2 and TRBJ2-3; TCRdb proposes TRBD2, but this gene call is untestable without DNA. The V gene's germline CDR1 is SGHAT and CDR2 FQNNGV. CDR3 length: 15 residues. The CDR3 loop is CASSPRTSPGGTQYF. Supplemented by reference TRBV11-2 and TRBJ2-3, the full variable domain reads EAGVAQSPRYKIIEKRQSVAFWCNPISGHATLYWYQQILGQGPKLLIQFQNNGVVDDSQLPKDRFSAERLKGVDSTLKIQPAKLEDSAVYLCASSPRTSPGGTQYFGPGTRLTVL.

The rearrangement joins TRBV7-2 to TRBJ1-2. The CDR3 spans 12 residues. From germline, CDR1 is SGHTA and CDR2 FQGNSA. The CDR3 sequence is CASSLSKAGYTF.

The rearrangement joins TRBV9 to TRBJ2-3. The CDR3 contains 12 residues. Germline lookup yields CDR1 SGDLS and CDR2 YYNGEE. CDR3 amino acids: CASSVGQDTQYF.

This chain connects TRBV12-3 or TRBV12-4 to TRBJ2-5; TCRdb selects TRBD2, and the lack of DNA leaves this call unchecked. This CDR3 contains 13 residues. The CDR3 loop reads CASSFLAEETQYF.

The V call is TRBV3-1, the J call TRBJ2-2; the TCRdb D gene call, TRBD2, has no DNA to confirm it. The CDR3 has 14 amino acids. Germline loops: CDR1 LGHDT, CDR2 YNNKEL (reference sequence). The CDR3 loop reads CASSPGLRTGELFF.

The chain has TRBV20-1 and TRBJ1-6; the TRBD1 assignment by TCRdb is unverifiable without DNA. The CDR3 is 14 amino acids. From germline, CDR1 is DFQATT and CDR2 SNEGSKA (reference sequence). CDR3: CSARAKGAAAPLHF.

The rearrangement links TRBV19 to TRBJ2-1; TCRdb gives TRBD1 as the D gene, but with no DNA this cannot be confirmed. The CDR3 covers 11 residues. Looked up from germline, CDR1 is LNHDA and CDR2 is SQIVND (reference sequence). The CDR3 loop is CASKGVNEQFF.

The CDR3 sequence is CSAIDAGGIYNEQFF. This sequence joins TRBV20-1 and TRBJ2-1; the D gene TCRdb calls, TRBD2, cannot be checked with no DNA. In germline, CDR1 is DFQATT, CDR2 SNEGSKA (reference sequence). This CDR3 has 15 residues.

The V call is TRBV6-4, the J call TRBJ2-4; absent DNA, TCRdb's TRBD1 call cannot be checked. The CDR3 contains 13 residues. Germline V gene data show CDR1 as MRHNA and CDR2 as SNTAGT. The CDR3 sequence is CASSEGTDNIQYF.

The chain links TRBV5-1 to TRBJ1-2; there is no DNA to check the TCRdb D call of TRBD1. Germline loops: CDR1 SGHRS, CDR2 YFSETQ. The CDR3 sequence is 15 residues long. The chain's CDR3 is CASSADRGLYYGYTF.

The chain couples TRBV12-3 or TRBV12-4 to TRBJ1-5. The CDR3 has 15 residues. CDR3 sequence reads: CASSLGWQSNQPQHF.

V gene TRBV25-1 combines with J gene TRBJ2-3; TCRdb names TRBD1, which stays unverified in the absence of DNA. The CDR3 length is 17 residues. CDR1 and CDR2 from the germline V gene are MGHDK and SYGVNS. CDR3 loop: CASSPPQGQGPGDTQYF.